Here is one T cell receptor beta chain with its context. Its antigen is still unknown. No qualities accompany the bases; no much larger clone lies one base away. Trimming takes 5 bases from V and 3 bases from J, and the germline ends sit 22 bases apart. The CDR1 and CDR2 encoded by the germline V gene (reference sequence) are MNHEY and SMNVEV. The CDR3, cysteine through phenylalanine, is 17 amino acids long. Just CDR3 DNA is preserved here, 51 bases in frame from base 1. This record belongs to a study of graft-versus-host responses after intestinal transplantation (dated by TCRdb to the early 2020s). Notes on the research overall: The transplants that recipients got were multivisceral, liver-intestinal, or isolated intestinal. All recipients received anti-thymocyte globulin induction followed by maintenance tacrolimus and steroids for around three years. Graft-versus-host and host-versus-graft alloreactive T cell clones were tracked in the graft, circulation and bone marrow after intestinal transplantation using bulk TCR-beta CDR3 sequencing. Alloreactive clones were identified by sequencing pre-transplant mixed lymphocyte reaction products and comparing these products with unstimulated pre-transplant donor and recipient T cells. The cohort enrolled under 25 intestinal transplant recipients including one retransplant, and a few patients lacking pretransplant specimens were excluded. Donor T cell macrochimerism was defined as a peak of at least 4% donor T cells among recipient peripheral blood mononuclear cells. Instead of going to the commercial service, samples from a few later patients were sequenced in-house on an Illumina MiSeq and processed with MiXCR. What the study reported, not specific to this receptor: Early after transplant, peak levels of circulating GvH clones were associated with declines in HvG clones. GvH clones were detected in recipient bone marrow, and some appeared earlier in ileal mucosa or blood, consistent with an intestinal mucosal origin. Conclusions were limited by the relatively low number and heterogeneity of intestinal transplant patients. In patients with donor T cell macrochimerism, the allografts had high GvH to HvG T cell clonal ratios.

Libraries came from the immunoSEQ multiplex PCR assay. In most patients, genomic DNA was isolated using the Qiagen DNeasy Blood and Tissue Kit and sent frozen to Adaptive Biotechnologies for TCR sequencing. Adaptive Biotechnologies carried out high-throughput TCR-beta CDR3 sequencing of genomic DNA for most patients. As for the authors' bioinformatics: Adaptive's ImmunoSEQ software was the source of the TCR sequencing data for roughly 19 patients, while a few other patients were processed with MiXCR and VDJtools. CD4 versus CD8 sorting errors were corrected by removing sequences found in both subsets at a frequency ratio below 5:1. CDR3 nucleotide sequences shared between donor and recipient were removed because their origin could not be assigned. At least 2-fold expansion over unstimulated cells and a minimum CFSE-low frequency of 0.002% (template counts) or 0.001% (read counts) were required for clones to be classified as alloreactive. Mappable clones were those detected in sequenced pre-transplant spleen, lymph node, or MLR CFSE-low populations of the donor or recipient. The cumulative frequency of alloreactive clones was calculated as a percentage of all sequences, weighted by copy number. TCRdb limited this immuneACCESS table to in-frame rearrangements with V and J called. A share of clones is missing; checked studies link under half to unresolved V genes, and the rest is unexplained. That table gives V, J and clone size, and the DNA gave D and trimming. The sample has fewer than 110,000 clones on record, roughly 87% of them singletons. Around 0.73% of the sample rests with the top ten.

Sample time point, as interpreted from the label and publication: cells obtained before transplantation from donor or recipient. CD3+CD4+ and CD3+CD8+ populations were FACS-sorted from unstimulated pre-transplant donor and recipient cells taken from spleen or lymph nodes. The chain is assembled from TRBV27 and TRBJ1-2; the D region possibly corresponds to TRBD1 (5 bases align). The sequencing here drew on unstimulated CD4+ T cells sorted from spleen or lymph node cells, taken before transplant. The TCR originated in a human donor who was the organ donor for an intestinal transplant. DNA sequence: TGTGCCAGCAGTGTCACAGGCAACGACCATCCCTACTATGGCTACACCTTC. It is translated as CASSVTGNDHPYYGYTF.